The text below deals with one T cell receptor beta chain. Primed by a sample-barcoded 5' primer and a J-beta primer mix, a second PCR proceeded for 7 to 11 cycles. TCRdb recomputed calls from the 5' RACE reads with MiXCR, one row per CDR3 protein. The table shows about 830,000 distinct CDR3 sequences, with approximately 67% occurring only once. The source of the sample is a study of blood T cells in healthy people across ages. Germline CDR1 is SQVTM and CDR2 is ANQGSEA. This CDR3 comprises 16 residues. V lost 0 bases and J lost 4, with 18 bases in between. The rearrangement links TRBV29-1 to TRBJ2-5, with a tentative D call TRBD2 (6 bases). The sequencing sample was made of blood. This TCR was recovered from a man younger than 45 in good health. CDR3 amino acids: CSVEDRVGGFTETQYF. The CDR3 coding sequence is TGCAGCGTTGAAGATCGCGTGGGGGGATTCACAGAGACCCAGTACTTC.